The clone carrying this T cell receptor (beta chain) has just a few counts. This same CDR3 is encoded by further DNA sequences in the sample. The sample is drawn from a study of lymphopenia after photon versus proton radiotherapy. The CDR3 consists of 13 residues. The germline V gene has CDR1 SGDLS and CDR2 YYNGEE. Trimming shortened V by 1 base and J by 3 bases, and 5 bases separated the two germline ends. Measured with immunoSEQ multiplex PCR; TCRdb has only the in-frame clones, and not every one. The sample includes about 40,000 clones, roughly 84% of them seen just once. The sequence came from a woman aged 70-85 years with pancreatic cancer. Some clones in this sample may be carry-over from other donors' samples. Sequencing was performed on peripheral blood, taken from a patient treated with proton-based radiotherapy. This rearrangement joins TRBV9 to TRBJ2-1, with D uncertain. Here the CDR3 DNA reads TGTGCCAGCAGCGTAACGAGCTACAATGAGCAGTTCTTC. This codes for CASSVTSYNEQFF.